The sequence of this TCR beta chain was determined in a study of neurological immune-mediated disorders. TCRdb ran MiXCR on the 5' RACE reads and lists one entry per CDR3 protein. The sample shows about 52,000 distinct CDR3 sequences, 3.8% of them seen only once. Findings and limits, study-wide: Patients with HTLV-1-associated myelopathy had the highest level of TCR clonal expansion, whereas patients with multiple sclerosis had the lowest level, falling beneath the level found in healthy controls. Subjects shared no identical expanded-clone CDR3 amino acid sequences, suggesting private TCR-beta repertoires in all groups. When the repertoires were sorted by phylogenetic grouping, those of 18 of 34 multiple sclerosis patients ended up in one related-CDR3 cluster, a possible signature.

CDR1 is SGHRS, CDR2 YFSETQ, per germline. The CDR3 sequence is 14 residues long. Germline trimming cut 4 bases from V and 6 bases from J; bases unmatched to any gene: 6. This clonotype has at least ten counts. Its antigen is undetermined. The V and J genes are TRBV5-1 and TRBJ1-2; 10 bases align to TRBD1. The source material was PBMCs. The origin of this receptor is a man aged 60-69 years with multiple sclerosis. The CDR3 sequence: CASSRDRGSDGYTF. The CDR3 coding sequence is TGCGCCAGCAGCAGGGACAGGGGATCTGATGGCTACACCTTC.